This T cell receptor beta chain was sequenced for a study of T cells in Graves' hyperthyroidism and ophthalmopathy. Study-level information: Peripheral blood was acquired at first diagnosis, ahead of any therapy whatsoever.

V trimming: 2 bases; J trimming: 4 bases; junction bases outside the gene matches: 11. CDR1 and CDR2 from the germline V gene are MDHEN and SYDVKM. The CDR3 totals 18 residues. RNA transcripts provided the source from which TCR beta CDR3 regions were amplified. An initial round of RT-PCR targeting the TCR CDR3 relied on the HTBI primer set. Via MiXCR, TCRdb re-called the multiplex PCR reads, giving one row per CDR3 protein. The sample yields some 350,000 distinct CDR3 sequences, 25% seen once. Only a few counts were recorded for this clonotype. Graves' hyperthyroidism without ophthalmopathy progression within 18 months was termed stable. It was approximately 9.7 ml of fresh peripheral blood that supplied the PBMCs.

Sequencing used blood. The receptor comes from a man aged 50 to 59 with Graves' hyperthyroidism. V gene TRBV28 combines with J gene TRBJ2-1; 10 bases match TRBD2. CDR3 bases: TGTGCCAGCAGTTTAGGGTGGGCTAGCGGGAGAGATTACAATGAGCAGTTCTTC. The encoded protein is CASSLGWASGRDYNEQFF. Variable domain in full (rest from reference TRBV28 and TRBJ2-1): DVKVTQSSRYLVKRTGEKVFLECVQDMDHENMFWYRQDPGLGLRLIYFSYDVKMKEKGDIPEGYSVSREKKERFSLILESASTNQTSMYLCASSLGWASGRDYNEQFFGPGTRLTVL.